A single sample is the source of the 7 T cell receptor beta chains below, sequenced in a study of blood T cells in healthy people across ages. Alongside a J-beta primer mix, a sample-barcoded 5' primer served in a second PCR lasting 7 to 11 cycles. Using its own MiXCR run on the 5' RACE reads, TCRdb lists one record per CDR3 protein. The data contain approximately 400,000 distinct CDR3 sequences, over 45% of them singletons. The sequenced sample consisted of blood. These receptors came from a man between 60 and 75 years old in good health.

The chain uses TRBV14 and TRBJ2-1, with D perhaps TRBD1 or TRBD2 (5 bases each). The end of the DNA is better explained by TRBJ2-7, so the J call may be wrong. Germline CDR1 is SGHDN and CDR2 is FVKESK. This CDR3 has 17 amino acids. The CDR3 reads CASSPPFHRGTYNEQYF. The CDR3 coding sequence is TGTGCCAGCAGCCCCCCTTTCCACCGAGGGACCTACAATGAGCAGTACTTC.

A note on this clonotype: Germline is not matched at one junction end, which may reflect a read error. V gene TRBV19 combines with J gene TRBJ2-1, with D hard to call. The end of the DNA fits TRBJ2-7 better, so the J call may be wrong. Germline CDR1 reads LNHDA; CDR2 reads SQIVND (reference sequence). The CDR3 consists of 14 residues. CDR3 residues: CASSQHHGPYEQYF. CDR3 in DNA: TGTGCCAGTAGTCAGCACCATGGCCCCTATGAGCAGTACTTC.

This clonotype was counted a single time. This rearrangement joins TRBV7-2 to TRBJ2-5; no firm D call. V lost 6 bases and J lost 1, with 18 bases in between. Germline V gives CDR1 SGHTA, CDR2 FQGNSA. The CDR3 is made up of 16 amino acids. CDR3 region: CASSYTLTVLQETQYF. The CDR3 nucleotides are TGTGCCAGCAGTTACACTTTGACGGTCCTCCAAGAGACCCAGTACTTC.

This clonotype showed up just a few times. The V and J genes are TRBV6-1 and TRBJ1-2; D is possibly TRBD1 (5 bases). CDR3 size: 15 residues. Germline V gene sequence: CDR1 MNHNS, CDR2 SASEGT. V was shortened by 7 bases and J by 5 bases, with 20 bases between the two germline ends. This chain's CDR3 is CASTPRDGGLYGYTF. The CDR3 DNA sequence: TGTGCCAGCACCCCTAGAGACGGGGGACTTTATGGCTACACCTTC.

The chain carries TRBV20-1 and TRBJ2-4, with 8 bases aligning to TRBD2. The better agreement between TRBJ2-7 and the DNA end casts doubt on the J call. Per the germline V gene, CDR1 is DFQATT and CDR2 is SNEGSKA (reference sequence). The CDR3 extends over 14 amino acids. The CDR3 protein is CSARAGGLRVEQYF. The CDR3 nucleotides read TGCAGTGCTAGAGCGGGGGGGTTAAGGGTCGAGCAGTACTTC.

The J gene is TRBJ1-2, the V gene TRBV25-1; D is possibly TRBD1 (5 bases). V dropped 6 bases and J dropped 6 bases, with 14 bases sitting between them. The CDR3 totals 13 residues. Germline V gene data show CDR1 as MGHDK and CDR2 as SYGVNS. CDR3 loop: CASRGLGRNGYTF. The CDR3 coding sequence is TGTGCCAGCAGGGGACTGGGGAGGAATGGCTACACCTTC.

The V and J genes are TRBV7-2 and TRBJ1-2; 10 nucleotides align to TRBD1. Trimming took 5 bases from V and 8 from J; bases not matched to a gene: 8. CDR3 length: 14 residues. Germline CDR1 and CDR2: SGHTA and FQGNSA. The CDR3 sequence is CASSDRQGARGYTF. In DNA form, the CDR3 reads TGTGCCAGCAGCGATAGACAGGGGGCGCGAGGCTACACCTTC.